A selection of T cell receptor beta chains follows, all from one sample in a study of blood T cell repertoires in COVID-19. Using immunoSEQ multiplex PCR, the repertoire was profiled, and TCRdb retains in-frame clones only, with some absent. Of around 71,000 clones in the sample, 65% to 90% were seen once. The sample taken for sequencing was peripheral blood. These TCRs come from a man aged 25-40 years with COVID-19, enrolled during active disease. Both conserved end residues are part of each CDR3. A D gene is named only where the DNA matches it firmly. The size field is filled for only some rows; it gives once, few, many or a size class.

TRBV25-1	NA	TRBD1	TRBJ2-4	TGTGCCAGCAGTGCCCAACCGGGACAGGAGATAGGCAAAAACATTCAGTACTTC	CASSAQPGQEIGKNIQYF
TRBV28	NA	TRBD1	TRBJ1-5	TGTGCCAGCAGTTCCGGACAGGGGGCGGGTCAGCCCCAGCATTTT	CASSSGQGAGQPQHF
TRBV9	NA	TRBD1	TRBJ1-6	TGTGCCAGCAGCGCCCCAGGGGGCGGGAATTCACCCCTCCACTTT	CASSAPGGGNSPLHF
TRBV4-2	NA	NA	TRBJ2-1	TGTGCCAGCAGCCCTTACGGGGTAGAGCAGTTCTTC	CASSPYGVEQFF
TRBV30	NA	NA	TRBJ1-2	TGTGCCTGGAGTCGAGGGCCTGGCTATGGCTACACCTTC	CAWSRGPGYGYTF
TRBV7-9	NA	TRBD1	TRBJ1-3	TGTGCCAGCAGCCCTGGACAGGGCAGGACTGGAAACACCATATATTTT	CASSPGQGRTGNTIYF
TRBV9	NA	TRBD1	TRBJ2-7	TGTGCCAGCAGCGTGGGGCCGGGGACAGGGAGGTCCGAGCAGTACTTC	CASSVGPGTGRSEQYF
TRBV11-2	NA	NA	TRBJ2-3	TGTGCCAGCAGCTTAGGACCTAATGGGCCTAATACGCAGTATTTT	CASSLGPNGPNTQYF
TRBV4-3	NA	NA	TRBJ1-2	TGCGCCAGCAGCCAAGAAACGACAGCTCTGGTGGACACCTTC	CASSQETTALVDTF
TRBV19	NA	NA	TRBJ2-5	TGTGCCACCCAGTCTCGCAGGCAAGAGACCCAGTACTTC	CATQSRRQETQYF
TRBV4-2	NA	NA	TRBJ1-1	TGTGCCAGCAGCCAAGCCATTGCGGGGGACACTGAAGCTTTCTTT	CASSQAIAGDTEAFF
TRBV6-1	NA	NA	TRBJ1-2	TGTGCCAGCAGTGACAGGTCCTACTATGGCTACACCTTC	CASSDRSYYGYTF
TRBV7-9	NA	NA	TRBJ2-3	TGTGCCAGCAGCTTGTCCCGAGGGAACACAGATACGCAGTATTTT	CASSLSRGNTDTQYF
TRBV7-8	NA	TRBD2	TRBJ2-1	TGTGCCAGCAGTAAGGTAAGCGGGAGAGCTGAGCAGTTCTTC	CASSKVSGRAEQFF
TRBV27	NA	TRBD1	TRBJ1-5	TGTGCCAAGGGACAGGGAGGGTTGAACAATCAGCCCCAGCATTTT	CAKGQGGLNNQPQHF
TRBV19	NA	NA	TRBJ2-7	TGTGCCAGTAGTATGTTAGACAGGGAGCAGTACTTC	CASSMLDREQYF
TRBV3-1/TRBV3-2	NA	NA	TRBJ1-5	TGTGCCAGCAGCCGCAGTAATCAGCCCCAGCATTTT	CASSRSNQPQHF
TRBV3-1/TRBV3-2	few	NA	TRBJ2-6	TGTGCCAGCAGCGCAGGGGTGGCTGGGGCCAACGTCCTGACTTTC	CASSAGVAGANVLTF
TRBV5-6	NA	TRBD1	TRBJ1-2	TGTGCCAGCAGCTTGTTGTCTGGGACCCCGACAGGGAAGGACTATGGCTACACCTTC	CASSLLSGTPTGKDYGYTF
TRBV24-1	NA	NA	TRBJ2-7	TGTGCCACCAGTGACCCGGACAGTGCCTACGAGCAGTACTTC	CATSDPDSAYEQYF
TRBV19	NA	TRBD1	TRBJ1-2	TGTGCCAGTAGTAACCCGACAGGGGGCTATGGCTACACCTTC	CASSNPTGGYGYTF
TRBV30	NA	TRBD2	TRBJ2-1	TGTGCCTGGAGTCGGACTAGCGGGAGTGCTTGGGAGCAGTTCTTC	CAWSRTSGSAWEQFF
TRBV6-1	NA	TRBD2	TRBJ2-3	TGTGCCAGCAGTGACTACGCCGGACTAGCGGGGGAAGATACGCAGTATTTT	CASSDYAGLAGEDTQYF
TRBV30	NA	NA	TRBJ1-2	TGTGCCTGGAGAGGTAGGAGTCCGTCAGGAGGGTATGGCTACACCTTC	CAWRGRSPSGGYGYTF
TRBV29-1	once	TRBD1	TRBJ1-3	TGCAGCATCACAGGGGGCCCTACTGGAAACACCATATATTTT	CSITGGPTGNTIYF
TRBV29-1	NA	TRBD1	TRBJ2-5	TGCAGCGTCGAAGGGACAGAAGAGACCCAGTACTTC	CSVEGTEETQYF
TRBV19	once	TRBD1	TRBJ2-7	TGTGCCAGTAGTACAACCGGGACAGGGTTTAGCGAGCAGTACTTC	CASSTTGTGFSEQYF